This TCR beta chain was documented in a study of shared T cell receptors in the human thymus. Using immunoSEQ multiplex PCR, the repertoire was profiled, and TCRdb retains in-frame clones only, with some absent. The table shows 700,000 to 750,000 clones, with 70% to 90% occurring only once. Per germline, CDR1 KGHSH and CDR2 LQKENI. The V and J ends lost 6 bases and 2 bases respectively, with 22 bases between them. This CDR3 has 17 residues. The sample was also linked to a second study, of human thymus T cells.

This receptor was obtained from a girl less than two years old with a congenital heart defect. Sequenced: thymocytes. The chain uses TRBV18 and TRBJ1-2; D possibly corresponds to TRBD1 (5 bases). The CDR3 DNA reads as TGTGCCAGCTCTCCTAGGCCCCGGGGACTCCTCAACTATGGCTACACCTTC. Translating gives CASSPRPRGLLNYGYTF.